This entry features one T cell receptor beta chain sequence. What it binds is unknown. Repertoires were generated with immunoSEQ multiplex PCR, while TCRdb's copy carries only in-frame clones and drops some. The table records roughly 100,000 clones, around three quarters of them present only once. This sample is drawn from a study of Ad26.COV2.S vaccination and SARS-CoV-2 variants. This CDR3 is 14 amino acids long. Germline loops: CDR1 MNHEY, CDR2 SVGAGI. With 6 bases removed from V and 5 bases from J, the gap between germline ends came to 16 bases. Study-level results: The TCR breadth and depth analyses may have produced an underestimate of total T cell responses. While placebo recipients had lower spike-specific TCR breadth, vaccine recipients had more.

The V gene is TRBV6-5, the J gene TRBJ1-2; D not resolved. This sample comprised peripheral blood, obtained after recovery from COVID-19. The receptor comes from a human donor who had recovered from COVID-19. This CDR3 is CASSQRVPEYGYTF. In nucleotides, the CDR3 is TGTGCCAGCAGCCAAAGGGTCCCAGAATATGGCTACACCTTC.